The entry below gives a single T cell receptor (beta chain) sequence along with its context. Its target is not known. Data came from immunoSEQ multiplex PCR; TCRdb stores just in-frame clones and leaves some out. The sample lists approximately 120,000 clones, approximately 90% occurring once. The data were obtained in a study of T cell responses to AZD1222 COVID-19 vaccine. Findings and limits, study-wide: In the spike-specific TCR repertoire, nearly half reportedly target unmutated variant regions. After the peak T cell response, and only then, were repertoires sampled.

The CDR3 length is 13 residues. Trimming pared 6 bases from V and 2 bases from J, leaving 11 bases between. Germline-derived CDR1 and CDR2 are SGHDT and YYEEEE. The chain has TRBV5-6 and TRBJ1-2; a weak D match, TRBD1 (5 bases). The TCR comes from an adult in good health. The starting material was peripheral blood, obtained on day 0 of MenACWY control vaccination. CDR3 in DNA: TGTGCCAGCACCCTCCGGGACAACTATGGCTACACCTTC. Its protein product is CASTLRDNYGYTF.